Listed here are 28 T cell receptor beta chains from one sample, sequenced in a study of low-dose radiotherapy and immunotherapy resistance in tumors. Time point denoted: before trial treatment. TRAV- and TRBV-specific primers were used for first-strand cDNA, which covered alpha and beta chains. PCR amplification of the TCRs was performed with Phusion for 20 PCR cycles, and it relied on a constant-region primer together with a V-primer adapter. TCRdb re-called the reads through MiXCR, storing one row per CDR3 protein. The data show around 79,000 distinct CDR3 sequences, approximately 17% seen once. The starting material was PBMCs, obtained before treatment. These receptors were collected from a male donor with prostate cancer.

This clonotype was counted ten times or more. The chain joins TRBV3-1 to TRBJ1-2; TRBD1 matches at 8 bases. J gave up 8 bases and V 0 bases, and 2 bases lay outside the gene matches. CDR1 is LGHDT and CDR2 is YNNKEL in the germline V gene (reference sequence). The CDR3 is 13 amino acids. This chain's CDR3 is CASSQEDRAGYTF. The DNA of the CDR3 is TGTGCCAGCAGCCAAGAGGACAGGGCAGGCTACACCTTC.

This clonotype was observed at least ten times. The chain is built from TRBV7-2 and TRBJ2-4; the D call may be TRBD1 or TRBD2 (6 bases each). V was shortened by 6 bases and J by 0 bases, with 24 bases between the two germline ends. CDR3 length: 19 amino acids. Germline loops: CDR1 SGHTA, CDR2 FQGNSA. The CDR3 nucleotides read TGTGCCAGCAGTCCAGATCCTTGGGGGGCCGGGCAAGCCAAAAACATTCAGTACTTC. Its protein product is CASSPDPWGAGQAKNIQYF.

This clonotype is deemed large. The gene calls are TRBV6-6 and TRBJ2-2; the D is unclear. Trimming shortened V by 2 bases and J by 6 bases, and 10 bases separated the two germline ends. There are 14 residues in the CDR3. Per germline, CDR1 MNHNY and CDR2 SVGAGI (reference sequence). The CDR3 loop is CASSYESESGELFF. The CDR3 nucleotides read TGTGCCAGCAGTTACGAATCGGAGTCCGGGGAGCTGTTTTTT.

Comment on this clonotype: One base separates it from a far larger clone, so it is likely a read error. The chain has TRBV5-3 and TRBJ1-5; D is possibly TRBD1 (5 bases). TRBV5-3 falls under the ORF class, with uncertain function. This CDR3 comprises 15 residues. The CDR3 nucleotides are TGTGCCAGCAGCCAAGCCGTGACAGCGAATCGGCCCCAGCATTTT. It yields the protein CASSQAVTANRPQHF.

Details on this clonotype: With a much larger clone just one base away, this may be a read error. The V and J genes are TRBV7-2 and TRBJ2-7, with a possible D match to TRBD1 (5 bases). Per germline, CDR1 SGHTA and CDR2 FQGNSA. The CDR3 spans 14 residues. The CDR3 loop is CSSRKTDPPYEQYF. The CDR3 DNA sequence: TGTTCCAGCAGAAAGACAGATCCACCCTACGAGCAGTACTTC.

This clonotype was found many times. This chain connects TRBV23-1 to TRBJ1-6; no firm D call. TRBV23-1 is labeled an ORF, and its function is uncertain. The CDR3 has 15 residues. V was shortened by 9 bases and J by 2 bases, with 14 bases between the two germline ends. CDR3 DNA sequence: TGCGCCAGAAAAGGGAGGGCGCCCTATAATTCACCCCTCCACTTT. Residues: CARKGRAPYNSPLHF.

The chain combines TRBV19 with TRBJ2-1; 11 nucleotides agree with TRBD2. CDR1 LNHDA and CDR2 SQIVND come from the germline V gene (reference sequence). CDR3 length: 19 residues. J was trimmed by 2 bases and V by 2 bases; bases with no gene match: 11. CDR3: CASSIRGTSGSNPYNEQFF. CDR3 bases: TGTGCCAGTAGTATACGGGGCACTAGCGGGAGTAATCCCTACAATGAGCAGTTCTTC.

This clonotype appeared a few times. This CDR3 reads CASSSAGGPTNEQFF. In DNA form, the CDR3 reads TGTGCCAGCAGCTCCGCGGGGGGGCCGACCAATGAGCAGTTCTTC. V gene TRBV7-3 combines with J gene TRBJ2-1; TRBD2 matches at 9 bases. The CDR3 runs 15 residues. Trimming took 4 bases from V and 6 from J; bases not matched to a gene: 7. Germline V gives CDR1 SGHTA, CDR2 FQGTGA.

This clonotype was detected many times. V is TRBV7-9 and J is TRBJ1-1, with D uncertain. The V gene lost 1 base and the J gene lost 1 base, with 10 bases spanning the gap. The germline CDR1 and CDR2 sequences are SEHNR and FQNEAQ (reference sequence). This CDR3 contains 15 residues. CDR3 coding DNA: TGTGCCAGCAGCTTAGGGCACAGTAAGAACACTGAAGCTTTCTTT. Translating gives CASSLGHSKNTEAFF.

This clonotype was picked up a small number of times. A far larger clone is one nucleotide away, so this likely arose from a read error. The V gene is TRBV2, the J gene TRBJ2-7; 8 nucleotides agree with TRBD1. In germline, CDR1 is SNHLY, CDR2 FYNNEI. The CDR3 sequence is 16 residues long. Trimming at V came to 6 bases and at J to 7 bases, leaving 17 bases not matched to a gene. Here the CDR3 DNA reads TGTGCCAGCAGCCCCAACGACAGGGGTGTTTTTAATGAGCAGTACTTC. Its protein product is CASSPNDRGVFNEQYF. Using reference TRBV2 and TRBJ2-7 for the parts outside the CDR3, the full variable domain is EPEVTQTPSHQVTQMGQEVILRCVPISNHLYFYWYRQILGQKVEFLVSFYNNEISEKSEIFDDQFSVERPDGSNFTLKIRSTKLEDSAMYFCASSPNDRGVFNEQYFGPGTRLTVT.

This clonotype was seen many times. The gene calls are TRBV4-1 and TRBJ2-3; D is unclear. V lost 0 bases and J 4 bases, leaving 8 bases between the germline ends. Germline-derived CDR1 and CDR2 are MGHRA and YSYEKL. This CDR3 comprises 14 residues. This CDR3 is CASSQDGNADTQYF. The CDR3, as DNA: TGCGCCAGCAGCCAAGATGGAAACGCAGATACGCAGTATTTT.

This clonotype was seen repeatedly, ten times or more. V usage is TRBV18 and J usage is TRBJ1-2; no clear D gene. CDR3 length equals 14 residues. V lost 6 bases and J lost 4, with 15 bases in between. The germline CDR1 and CDR2 sequences are KGHSH and LQKENI. CDR3 loop: CASSSPGSGYGYTF. CDR3 nucleotide sequence: TGTGCCAGCTCGTCGCCGGGGTCGGGCTATGGCTACACCTTC.

This clonotype was seen repeatedly, ten times or more. The rearrangement links TRBV9 to TRBJ2-1; D might be TRBD1 (6 bases). The CDR3 is 14 residues long. Germline V CDR1 and CDR2: SGDLS, YYNGEE. Trimming pared 4 bases from V and 4 bases from J, leaving 12 bases between. The CDR3 bases are TGTGCCAGCAGCACCGGGACACCATACAATGAGCAGTTCTTC. It yields the protein CASSTGTPYNEQFF.

This clonotype was detected many times. The DNA for the CDR3 is TGTGCCAGCAGCCAAGCCGACAGGAGGACTGAAGCTTTCTTT. Translated: CASSQADRRTEAFF. The chain has TRBV3-1 and TRBJ1-1, with D tentatively TRBD1 (6 bases). Germline loops: CDR1 LGHDT, CDR2 YNNKEL (reference sequence). V shed 1 base and J shed 5 bases, with 11 bases lying between them. The CDR3 extends over 14 amino acids.

Concerning this clonotype itself: Only one base separates this from a far larger clonotype, so it likely reflects a read error. The chain carries TRBV6-1 and TRBJ2-1; 9 bases are a match to TRBD1. CDR3 size: 16 residues. Looked up from germline, CDR1 is MNHNS and CDR2 is SASEGT. V shed 4 bases, J shed 10 bases, and the junction held 14 bases outside the gene matches. In DNA, the CDR3 is TGTGCCAGCAGTGGCCCGACAGGGGGACTATCCTACGAGCAGTTCTTC. Residues: CASSGPTGGLSYEQFF.

This clonotype has ten or more counts. The chain couples TRBV19 to TRBJ2-1, with TRBD1 matching 8 bases. The CDR3 is 14 residues long. Unmatched junction bases numbered 5, after V lost 3 bases and J lost 7 bases. Germline CDR1 reads LNHDA; CDR2 reads SQIVND (reference sequence). This chain's CDR3 is CASSMDRARNEQFF. The DNA of the CDR3 is TGTGCCAGTAGTATGGACAGGGCGAGAAATGAGCAGTTCTTC.

V is TRBV4-1 and J is TRBJ1-2; possibly TRBD1 for D (5 bases). The CDR3 spans 14 residues. The germline V gene has CDR1 MGHRA and CDR2 YSYEKL. Trimming took 4 bases from V and 6 from J, leaving 15 bases between them. CDR3: CASSRMTAADGYTF. CDR3 DNA sequence: TGCGCCAGCAGCCGTATGACAGCGGCGGATGGCTACACCTTC.

This clonotype was observed at least ten times. This chain joins TRBV12-3 or TRBV12-4 and TRBJ2-3; no clear D gene. The CDR3 is made up of 13 amino acids. V dropped 6 bases and J dropped 3 bases, with 10 bases sitting between them. The CDR3 nucleotides read TGTGCCAGCAGAGCTAGTACTACAGATACGCAGTATTTT. This codes for CASRASTTDTQYF.

This clonotype was found many times. The CDR3 DNA is TGTGCCAGCAGCTTAGGGCTGGGGGCCCAAGAGACCCAGTACTTC. Translating gives CASSLGLGAQETQYF. The chain links TRBV7-2 to TRBJ2-5; possibly TRBD1 for D (6 bases). V was clipped by 1 base and J by 1 base, with 10 bases between them. Germline assignment: CDR1 SGHTA and CDR2 FQGNSA. This CDR3 is 15 amino acids long.

This clonotype was seen ten or more times. The chain couples TRBV7-9 to TRBJ2-7; 8 positions match TRBD2. Trimming removed 5 bases from V and 10 bases from J; junction bases left unmatched: 7. CDR3 length equals 12 residues. The germline CDR1 and CDR2 sequences are SEHNR and FQNEAQ (reference sequence). The CDR3 sequence is CASSEASGYQYF. CDR3 nucleotide sequence: TGTGCCAGCAGCGAGGCTAGCGGGTATCAGTACTTC.

This clonotype has a count of ten or more. CDR3 region: CSAREAAGANVLTF. The CDR3 bases are TGCAGTGCTAGGGAGGCTGCTGGGGCCAACGTCCTGACTTTC. The chain couples TRBV20-1 to TRBJ2-6; TRBD2 is a possible D gene (5 bases). V was pared by 3 bases and J by 2 bases, with 8 bases between. Germline CDR1 is DFQATT and CDR2 is SNEGSKA (reference sequence). The CDR3 spans 14 residues.

The table lists this clonotype with many counts. The chain couples TRBV7-2 to TRBJ2-3; D unresolved. The germline V gene encodes CDR1 SGHTA and CDR2 FQGNSA. The germline V and J ends were trimmed by 1 base and 6 bases, with 11 bases remaining between them. The CDR3 consists of 14 residues. CDR3 loop: CASSLELAPDTQYF. The CDR3 DNA reads TGTGCCAGCAGCTTAGAGTTGGCGCCGGATACGCAGTATTTT.

The sample holds many counts of this clonotype. The chain uses TRBV5-1 and TRBJ2-1; 7 bases fit TRBD1. CDR3 length equals 16 residues. In germline, CDR1 is SGHRS, CDR2 YFSETQ. Trimming at V came to 1 base and at J to 0 bases, leaving 4 bases not matched to a gene. CDR3 nucleotide sequence: TGCGCCAGCAGCTTGCGTAGGGACAGCTCCTACAATGAGCAGTTCTTC. This translates into CASSLRRDSSYNEQFF.

This clonotype was recorded a few times. This likely reflects a read error, since a far larger clone is one base away. The rearrangement joins TRBV6-1 to TRBJ2-1; D ambiguous. V shed 6 bases and J shed 0 bases, with 12 bases lying between them. This CDR3 has 15 residues. Germline CDR1 and CDR2: MNHNS and SASEGT. CDR3: CASRLDTGSYNEQFF. CDR3 nucleotides: TGTGCCAGCAGATTAGACACCGGCTCCTACAATGAGCAGTTCTTC.

This clonotype was seen at least ten times. As DNA, the CDR3 is TGTGCCTGGAACCCCTCCACCCCCGGGACCCAGTACTTC. This codes for CAWNPSTPGTQYF. This chain uses TRBV30 with TRBJ2-5; D not resolved. Trimming pared 4 bases from V and 7 bases from J, leaving 16 bases between. Germline-derived CDR1 and CDR2 are GTSNPN and SVGIG (reference sequence). The length of the CDR3 is 13 residues. Supplemented by reference TRBV30 and TRBJ2-5, the full variable domain reads SQTIHQWPATLVQPVGSPLSLECTVEGTSNPNLYWYRQAAGRGLQLLFYSVGIGQISSEVPQNLSASRPQDRQFILSSKKLLLSDSGFYLCAWNPSTPGTQYFGPGTRLLVL.

In its sample, this clonotype was seen many times. J is TRBJ2-5 and V is TRBV19, with D maybe TRBD1 (5 bases). The CDR3 runs to 10 residues. The V end lost 10 bases, the J end lost 5 bases, and 8 bases lay between the germline ends. Germline-derived CDR1 and CDR2 are LNHDA and SQIVND (reference sequence). In DNA form, the CDR3 reads TGTGCCACCCCAGGGGAGACCCAGTACTTC. Translation gives CATPGETQYF.

The sample holds many counts of this clonotype. V is TRBV18 and J is TRBJ2-7; 9 nucleotides align to TRBD1. V lost 2 bases to trimming and J lost 0 bases; unmatched junction nucleotides: 2. Germline-derived CDR1 and CDR2 are KGHSH and LQKENI. The CDR3 consists of 15 residues. CDR3 DNA: TGTGCCAGCTCACCAGGACAGGGGTCCTCCTACGAGCAGTACTTC. It is translated as CASSPGQGSSYEQYF.

This clonotype has at least ten counts. The genes are TRBV19 and TRBJ1-4; no clear D gene. Germline V gene lookup returns CDR1 LNHDA and CDR2 SQIVND (reference sequence). CDR3 length: 16 residues. Trimming removed 0 bases from V and 4 bases from J, with 12 bases in between. The chain's CDR3 is CASSIDRAGDNEKLFF. CDR3 sequence (DNA): TGTGCCAGTAGTATAGATAGGGCAGGAGATAATGAAAAACTGTTTTTT.